This T cell receptor (beta chain) emerged from a study of blood T cells in healthy people across ages. Study context: Template switching caught about one barcoded beta molecule for each two T cells.

Every donor contributed roughly 10 milliliters of peripheral blood by blood draw. Isolated PBMCs totaled at least 6 million in each sample. For the second PCR, which ran for roughly 7 to 11 cycles, a sample-barcoded 5' primer and a J-beta primer mix were used. TCRdb called the 5' RACE reads again in MiXCR, with one record for every CDR3 protein. The profile shows about 1,600,000 distinct CDR3 sequences, approximately 38% of them singletons. Study conclusions and caveats: The long-lived group displayed more naive CD4+ cells, plus higher diversity, than the aged donors did.

The germline V and J ends were trimmed by 8 bases and 6 bases, with 8 bases remaining between them. CDR1 is SGHTA, CDR2 FQGNSA, per germline. This CDR3 has 12 amino acids. This clonotype was seen a handful of times. Its antigen is not known. The gene calls are TRBV7-2 and TRBJ1-6; no clear D gene. The sequence derives from a woman aged 18-29 years in good health. Sequenced sample: blood. CDR3 residues: CASCQTNSPLHF. The CDR3 DNA reads as TGTGCCAGCTGTCAAACTAATTCACCCCTCCACTTT.